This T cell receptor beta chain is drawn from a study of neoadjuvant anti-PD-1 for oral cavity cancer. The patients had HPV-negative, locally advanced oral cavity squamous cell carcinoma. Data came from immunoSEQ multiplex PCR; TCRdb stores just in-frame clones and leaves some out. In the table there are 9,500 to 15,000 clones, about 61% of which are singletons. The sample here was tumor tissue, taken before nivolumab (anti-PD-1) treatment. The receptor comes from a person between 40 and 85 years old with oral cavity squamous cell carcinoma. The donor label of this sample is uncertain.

DNA of the CDR3: TGTGCCAGCAGTGTGGTGACTAGCGGGGCGAAGACCCAGTACTTC. Translated, it gives CASSVVTSGAKTQYF. The chain employs TRBV2 and TRBJ2-5, with TRBD2 matching 11 bases. Germline values: CDR1 SNHLY, CDR2 FYNNEI. V lost 4 bases and J lost 6; bases outside the gene matches: 7. This CDR3 region has 15 residues.